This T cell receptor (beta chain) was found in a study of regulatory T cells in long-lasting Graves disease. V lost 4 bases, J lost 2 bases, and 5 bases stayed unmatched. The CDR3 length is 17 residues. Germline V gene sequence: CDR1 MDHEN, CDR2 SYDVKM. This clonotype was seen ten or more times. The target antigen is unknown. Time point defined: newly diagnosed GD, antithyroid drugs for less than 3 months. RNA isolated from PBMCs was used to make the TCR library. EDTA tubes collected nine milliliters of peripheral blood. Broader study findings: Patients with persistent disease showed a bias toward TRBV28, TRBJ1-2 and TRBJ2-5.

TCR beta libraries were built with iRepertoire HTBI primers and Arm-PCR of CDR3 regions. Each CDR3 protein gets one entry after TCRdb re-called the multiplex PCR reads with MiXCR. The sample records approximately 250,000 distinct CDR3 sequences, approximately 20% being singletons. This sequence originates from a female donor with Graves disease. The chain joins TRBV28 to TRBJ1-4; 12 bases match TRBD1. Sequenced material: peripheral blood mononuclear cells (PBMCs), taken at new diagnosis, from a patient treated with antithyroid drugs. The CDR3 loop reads CASSSGTGGVTNEKLFF. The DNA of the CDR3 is TGTGCCAGCAGTTCCGGGACAGGGGGCGTTACTAATGAAAAACTGTTTTTT. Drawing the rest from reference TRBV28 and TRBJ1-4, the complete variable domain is DVKVTQSSRYLVKRTGEKVFLECVQDMDHENMFWYRQDPGLGLRLIYFSYDVKMKEKGDIPEGYSVSREKKERFSLILESASTNQTSMYLCASSSGTGGVTNEKLFFGSGTQLSVL.